These 25 T cell receptor beta chains share one sample of origin, sequenced in a study of blood T cells in healthy people across ages. With a J-beta primer mix and a sample-barcoded 5' primer, a second PCR ran roughly 7 to 11 cycles. TCRdb reprocessed the 5' RACE reads with MiXCR, giving one entry per CDR3 protein. The sample has about 290,000 distinct CDR3 sequences, less than 30% seen once. Sequenced: blood. Receptors were obtained from a woman in her 70s in good health.

A few counts support this clonotype. This chain links TRBV29-1 with TRBJ1-1; 8 bases are shared with TRBD1. Germline V lookup: CDR1 SQVTM, CDR2 ANQGSEA. V lost 7 bases, J lost 5 bases, and 9 bases stayed unmatched. CDR3 length equals 13 residues. The CDR3 here is CSAGTGGGTEAFF. The CDR3 DNA sequence: TGCAGCGCCGGTACAGGGGGAGGAACTGAAGCTTTCTTT.

This clonotype was counted between two and nine times. The CDR3 protein is CASTWDRSYGYTF. DNA of the CDR3: TGTGCCAGCACATGGGACAGGTCGTATGGCTACACCTTC. The chain couples TRBV28 to TRBJ1-2; TRBD1 agrees at 8 bases. The CDR3 is 13 residues long. Germline CDR1 is MDHEN and CDR2 is SYDVKM. V lost 7 bases, J lost 5 bases, and 6 bases stayed unmatched.

This clonotype was recorded a few times. The chain recombines TRBV20-1 with TRBJ2-5; D gene uncertain. The CDR3 consists of 10 residues. The germline V and J ends were trimmed by 1 base and 8 bases, with 5 bases remaining between them. Per the germline V gene, CDR1 is DFQATT and CDR2 is SNEGSKA (reference sequence). The CDR3 protein is CSARVATQYF. The CDR3 coding sequence is TGCAGTGCTAGAGTGGCTACCCAGTACTTC.

V gene TRBV7-8 combines with J gene TRBJ2-2; 8 nucleotides line up with TRBD1. From germline, CDR1 is SGHVS and CDR2 FQNEAQ. The CDR3 consists of 14 residues. V lost 6 bases to trimming and J lost 3 bases; unmatched junction nucleotides: 3. CDR3 sequence (DNA): TGTGCCAGCAGGGGACAGGTATACACCGGGGAGCTGTTTTTT. It is translated as CASRGQVYTGELFF.

This clonotype turned up a few times. This rearrangement joins TRBV6-2 or TRBV6-3 to TRBJ2-1; 8 bases align to TRBD1. Germline assignment: CDR1 MNHEY and CDR2 SVGEGT. V lost 6 bases, J lost 6 bases, and 7 bases stayed unmatched. The CDR3 extends over 14 amino acids. DNA for the CDR3: TGTGCCAGCAGAGCCGGGACAGGTTTCAATGAGCAGTTCTTC. This sequence encodes CASRAGTGFNEQFF.

The chain combines TRBV27 with TRBJ2-2; 8 bases agree with TRBD1. V lost 6 bases, J lost 4 bases, and 4 bases stayed unmatched. The CDR3 contains 14 residues. Germline CDR1 MNHEY, CDR2 SMNVEV (reference sequence). The CDR3 protein is CASRQGVGTGELFF. DNA for the CDR3: TGTGCCAGCAGACAGGGGGTTGGCACCGGGGAGCTGTTTTTT.

A few counts support this clonotype. The chain couples TRBV20-1 to TRBJ1-2, with TRBD1 as a possible D gene (6 bases). V was pared by 6 bases and J by 8 bases, with 22 bases between. Germline V gene sequence: CDR1 DFQATT, CDR2 SNEGSKA (reference sequence). There are 14 residues in the CDR3. The CDR3 loop is CSASGAGAAVGYTF. DNA of the CDR3: TGCAGTGCCTCAGGGGCCGGGGCAGCAGTAGGCTACACCTTC.

This clonotype was recorded a few times. The chain recombines TRBV4-3 with TRBJ1-6; D perhaps matches TRBD1 (6 bases). Trimming cost V 4 bases and J 6 bases, with 13 bases left between them. Per germline, CDR1 LGHNA and CDR2 YSLEER. The CDR3 totals 15 residues. CDR3 bases: TGCGCCAGCAGCCTTATCGGACAGCTTAATTCACCCCTCCACTTT. This codes for CASSLIGQLNSPLHF.

This chain connects TRBV4-3 to TRBJ2-5, with 11 bases fitting TRBD2. This CDR3 has 16 residues. With 3 bases clipped from V and 2 bases from J, the junction kept 5 bases outside the gene matches. Germline loops: CDR1 LGHNA, CDR2 YSLEER. The DNA for the CDR3 is TGCGCCAGCAGCCAGGGGACTAGCGGTTTTCAAGAGACCCAGTACTTC. Translated, it gives CASSQGTSGFQETQYF.

The chain couples TRBV28 to TRBJ2-7, with 7 bases identical to TRBD2. CDR1 and CDR2 (germline): MDHEN, SYDVKM. Trimming took 1 base from V and 7 from J; bases not matched to a gene: 10. CDR3 length equals 15 residues. The CDR3 spells CASSLSREGFWEQYF. CDR3 sequence (DNA): TGTGCCAGCAGTTTATCCAGGGAGGGGTTTTGGGAGCAGTACTTC.

The chain has TRBV29-1 and TRBJ2-5, with D tentatively TRBD2 (6 bases). Germline V lookup: CDR1 SQVTM, CDR2 ANQGSEA. The CDR3 is made up of 13 amino acids. The V gene lost 4 bases and the J gene lost 0 bases, with 9 bases spanning the gap. CDR3 sequence (DNA): TGCAGCGTTGGCTGGAGGGACCAAGAGACCCAGTACTTC. Translated, it gives CSVGWRDQETQYF.

The chain joins TRBV28 to TRBJ1-2, with a weak D call TRBD1 (5 bases). Germline CDR1 is MDHEN and CDR2 is SYDVKM. Trimming stripped 8 bases from V and 7 bases from J, with 14 bases between. The CDR3 consists of 12 residues. DNA of the CDR3: TGTGCCAGCCGGTTCGGAGGGGTTGGCTACACCTTC. Amino acid sequence: CASRFGGVGYTF.

This clonotype was counted at least ten times. J is TRBJ1-4 and V is TRBV23-1, with 7 bases fitting TRBD1. TRBV23-1 is identified as an open reading frame with a role that is uncertain. After removal of 10 bases from V and 4 bases from J, the junction contained 15 bases not matched to a gene. The CDR3 extends over 16 amino acids. The CDR3 sequence is CAITPGGGGINEKLFF. The CDR3 nucleotides read TGCGCCATCACCCCTGGAGGGGGCGGAATTAATGAAAAACTGTTTTTT.

The chain recombines TRBV29-1 with TRBJ2-2; D is undetermined. V lost 0 bases and J lost 1, with 6 bases in between. CDR1 is SQVTM, CDR2 ANQGSEA, per germline. The CDR3 consists of 14 residues. The CDR3 loop is CSVEEARNTGELFF. The DNA for the CDR3 is TGCAGCGTTGAAGAGGCCAGGAACACCGGGGAGCTGTTTTTT.

The genes are TRBV18 and TRBJ2-7; D call uncertain. V was cut by 2 bases and J by 3 bases, with 5 bases left in between. This CDR3 is 12 amino acids long. Germline values: CDR1 KGHSH, CDR2 LQKENI. The chain's CDR3 is CASSPNVYEQYF. The DNA for the CDR3 is TGTGCCAGCTCACCAAACGTCTACGAGCAGTACTTC.

Only a few counts were recorded for this clonotype. The genes are TRBV28 and TRBJ1-2, with D unclear. V lost 7 bases to trimming and J lost 1 base, with 10 bases between them. Germline V lookup: CDR1 MDHEN, CDR2 SYDVKM. CDR3 size: 13 residues. CDR3 in amino acids: CASTAVYNYGYTF. CDR3 nucleotides: TGTGCCAGCACCGCGGTTTATAACTATGGCTACACCTTC.

This clonotype was recorded a few times. The rearrangement links TRBV12-3 or TRBV12-4 to TRBJ1-2, with unresolved D. Trimming took 7 bases from V and 4 from J, leaving 19 bases between them. The CDR3 spans 15 residues. For the CDR3, the DNA is TGTGCCAGCATCGCTATGGGGTCCCGGGCCTATGGCTACACCTTC. Its translation is CASIAMGSRAYGYTF.

This clonotype was seen a few times. The chain couples TRBV4-3 to TRBJ2-5, with D uncertain. This CDR3 spans 14 amino acids. Per the germline V gene, CDR1 is LGHNA and CDR2 is YSLEER. Deletions cut 1 base from V and 0 bases from J, with 6 bases between. The chain's CDR3 is CASSQGSYQETQYF. CDR3 DNA sequence: TGCGCCAGCAGCCAAGGATCCTACCAAGAGACCCAGTACTTC.

Only a few counts were recorded for this clonotype. V usage is TRBV28 and J usage is TRBJ1-5; 7 nucleotides line up with TRBD1. Germline trimming cut 5 bases from V and 2 bases from J; bases unmatched to any gene: 12. The germline V gene encodes CDR1 MDHEN and CDR2 SYDVKM. The CDR3 loop spans 17 amino acids. This CDR3 is CASSAPRTGVGNQPQHF. The DNA for the CDR3 is TGTGCCAGCAGTGCGCCTAGAACAGGGGTTGGCAATCAGCCCCAGCATTTT.

This chain uses TRBV5-1 with TRBJ1-2; the D gene is possibly TRBD1 (5 bases). The CDR3 is 13 residues long. Germline CDR1 and CDR2: SGHRS and YFSETQ. V lost 0 bases, J lost 7 bases, and 10 bases lay in between. This CDR3 is CASSLAQDIGYTF. DNA for the CDR3: TGCGCCAGCAGCTTGGCCCAGGACATTGGCTACACCTTC. Full variable domain (missing parts from reference TRBV5-1 and TRBJ1-2): KAGVTQTPRYLIKTRGQQVTLSCSPISGHRSVSWYQQTPGQGLQFLFEYFSETQRNKGNFPGRFSGRQFSNSRSEMNVSTLELGDSALYLCASSLAQDIGYTFGSGTRLTVV.

This clonotype has only a few counts. This sequence joins TRBV5-1 and TRBJ1-2; 10 nucleotides align to TRBD1. V shed 4 bases, J shed 1 base, and the junction held 4 bases outside the gene matches. CDR1 and CDR2 (germline): SGHRS, YFSETQ. CDR3 length: 15 residues. The CDR3 nucleotides are TGCGCCAGCAGCGCGGGACAGGGGTTTAACTATGGCTACACCTTC. This translates into CASSAGQGFNYGYTF.

As to this clonotype: Mismatch with germline at one junction end may stem from a read error. The chain carries TRBV7-2 and TRBJ2-7; 7 bases match TRBD2. The CDR3 extends over 14 amino acids. Germline V gives CDR1 SGHTA, CDR2 FQGNSA. The CDR3 spells CASSSGGVTYEHYF. The CDR3 coding sequence is TGTGCCAGCAGCTCGGGGGGTGTCACCTACGAGCACTACTTC.

The V gene is TRBV20-1, the J gene TRBJ2-3; 10 bases are a match to TRBD1. Looked up from germline, CDR1 is DFQATT and CDR2 is SNEGSKA (reference sequence). The V segment lost 6 bases and the J segment 6 bases; nucleotides outside the gene matches: 9. The CDR3 runs 14 residues. The CDR3 DNA follows: TGCAGTGCAGATGGGACAGGGGTTCGGGATACGCAGTATTTT. Encoded protein: CSADGTGVRDTQYF.

This clonotype has only a few counts. The V gene is TRBV6-6, the J gene TRBJ2-5; D gene uncertain. The J call could be wrong; TRBJ2-7 is a better fit for the DNA end. Germline V gene data show CDR1 as MNHNY and CDR2 as SVGAGI (reference sequence). The CDR3 is 11 residues long. In DNA, the CDR3 is TGTGCCAGCAGTATGGTTTACGAGCAGTACTTC. Encoded protein: CASSMVYEQYF.

The chain has TRBV10-3 and TRBJ2-1; D is unresolved. V dropped 2 bases and J dropped 7 bases, with 3 bases sitting between them. This CDR3 comprises 11 residues. In germline, CDR1 is ENHRY, CDR2 SYGVKD. The CDR3 loop reads CAISEMNEQFF. The CDR3 nucleotides are TGTGCCATCAGTGAGATGAATGAGCAGTTCTTC.